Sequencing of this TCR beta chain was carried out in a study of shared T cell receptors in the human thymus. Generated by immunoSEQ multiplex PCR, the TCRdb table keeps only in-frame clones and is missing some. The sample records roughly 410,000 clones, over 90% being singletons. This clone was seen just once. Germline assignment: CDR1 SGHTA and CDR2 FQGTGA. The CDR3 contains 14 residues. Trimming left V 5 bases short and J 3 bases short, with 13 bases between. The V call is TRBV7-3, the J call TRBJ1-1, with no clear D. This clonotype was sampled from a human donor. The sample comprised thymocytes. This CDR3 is CASSLLGSDTEAFF. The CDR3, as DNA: TGTGCCAGCAGCCTACTTGGGTCAGACACTGAAGCTTTCTTT.